This T cell receptor beta chain is from a study of T cell repertoires in cytomegalovirus infection. Turning to the study itself: TCR beta signatures that were public indicated CMV infection and matching HLA type.

Overall study results and limits: It was HLA-C-restricted CMV-specific TCR beta clonotypes that dominated the response ex vivo.

TCRdb independently ran MiXCR on the reads; one entry per CDR3 protein. Of fewer than 350,000 distinct CDR3 sequences listed, roughly a sixth are singletons. This clonotype was found a few times. Its antigen is unidentified. The CDR3 has 17 residues. Trimming cost V 7 bases and J 2 bases; bases outside gene matches: 16. The source of this sequence is a human donor in good health (CMV status not recorded). Some clones in this sample may be carry-over from other donors' samples. Sequenced input: PBMCs. The V gene is TRBV12-3 or TRBV12-4, the J gene TRBJ2-7; 8 bases align to TRBD2. The CDR3 sequence: CASTGRGVSSNPYEQYF. The CDR3 region has the DNA TGTGCCAGCACCGGGAGGGGGGTTTCCTCAAATCCCTACGAGCAGTACTTC.